The 32 T cell receptor beta chains in this list originate from one sample, sequenced in a study of blood T cell repertoires in COVID-19. The assay was immunoSEQ multiplex PCR, and TCRdb's table has in-frame clones only and misses some. The sample includes 250,000 to 350,000 clones, 90% of them seen just once. Sequenced input: PBMCs or T cells enriched from blood (not recorded which). These receptors all stem from a man between 60 and 75 years old who had recovered from COVID-19.

With respect to this clone: The sample contains more than one DNA sequence encoding this CDR3. The chain employs TRBV5-1 and TRBJ1-3; D is undetermined. The ends were cut back, 0 bases at V and 3 bases at J, with 7 bases in the middle. Germline V gene lookup returns CDR1 SGHRS and CDR2 YFSETQ. This CDR3 has 14 residues. The CDR3 here is CASSLGGDGNTIYF. DNA of the CDR3: TGCGCCAGCAGCTTGGGAGGTGATGGAAACACCATATATTTT.

The chain has TRBV24-1 and TRBJ2-1, with D possibly matching TRBD1 (6 bases). CDR3 size: 16 residues. The germline V gene has CDR1 KGHDR and CDR2 SFDVKD. The V end lost 5 bases, the J end lost 0 bases, and 13 bases lay between the germline ends. The CDR3 spells CATSVSDSSSYNEQFF. The CDR3 DNA follows: TGTGCCACCAGTGTCTCGGACAGCTCCTCCTACAATGAGCAGTTCTTC.

The rearrangement links TRBV5-1 to TRBJ2-2; perhaps TRBD1 as D (5 bases). Looked up from germline, CDR1 is SGHRS and CDR2 is YFSETQ. The germline V and J ends were trimmed by 0 bases and 7 bases, with 7 bases remaining between them. The CDR3 is 13 amino acids. CDR3 protein: CASSLEGIGELFF. The CDR3, as DNA: TGCGCCAGCAGCTTGGAGGGGATCGGGGAGCTGTTTTTT.

The gene calls are TRBV5-6 and TRBJ1-2; weak D call: TRBD1 (6 bases). There are 12 residues in the CDR3. Germline assignment: CDR1 SGHDT and CDR2 YYEEEE. Trimming shortened V by 5 bases and J by 8 bases, and 13 bases separated the two germline ends. CDR3 nucleotide sequence: TGTGCCAGCAGTCCAGGGGTAGGCGGCTACACCTTC. Amino acid sequence: CASSPGVGGYTF.

This rearrangement joins TRBV19 to TRBJ1-3; 7 positions agree with TRBD1. CDR1 is LNHDA, CDR2 SQIVND, per germline (reference sequence). After removal of 3 bases from V and 1 base from J, the junction contained 12 bases not matched to a gene. The CDR3 contains 18 residues. The CDR3 spells CASSIGPRTGPSGNTIYF. The DNA for the CDR3 is TGTGCCAGTAGTATCGGTCCCCGGACAGGTCCGTCTGGAAACACCATATATTTT. Supplemented by reference TRBV19 and TRBJ1-3, the full variable domain reads DGGITQSPKYLFRKEGQNVTLSCEQNLNHDAMYWYRQDPGQGLRLIYYSQIVNDFQKGDIAEGYSVSREKKESFPLTVTSAQKNPTAFYLCASSIGPRTGPSGNTIYFGEGSWLTVV.

V and J are TRBV15 and TRBJ2-7, with TRBD2 as a possible D gene (5 bases). The germline CDR1 and CDR2 sequences are LNHNV and YYDKDF (reference sequence). The V gene lost 0 bases and the J gene lost 2 bases, with 14 bases spanning the gap. The CDR3 consists of 16 residues. The DNA of the CDR3 is TGTGCCACCAGCAGAGATTCGGGAAGCGGAACCTACGAGCAGTACTTC. It is translated as CATSRDSGSGTYEQYF.

This chain uses TRBV7-9 with TRBJ1-4; D not certain. Germline values: CDR1 SEHNR, CDR2 FQNEAQ (reference sequence). The V end lost 1 base, the J end lost 7 bases, and 16 bases lay between the germline ends. This CDR3 is built from 16 residues. The CDR3 sequence is CASSLVIRAEGEKLFF. CDR3 coding DNA: TGTGCCAGCAGCTTAGTAATCCGGGCCGAGGGTGAAAAACTGTTTTTT.

This chain joins TRBV7-9 and TRBJ2-3, with 8 bases that match TRBD2. Germline trimming cut 5 bases from V and 5 bases from J; bases unmatched to any gene: 9. Germline lookup yields CDR1 SEHNR and CDR2 FQNEAQ (reference sequence). The CDR3 is made up of 15 amino acids. CDR3 region: CASSATSGGGDTQYF. Written as DNA, the CDR3 is TGTGCCAGCAGCGCCACTAGCGGCGGGGGAGATACGCAGTATTTT.

This chain connects TRBV13 to TRBJ1-4; D is possibly TRBD1 (6 bases). The CDR3 sequence is 16 residues long. The germline CDR1 and CDR2 sequences are PRHDT and FYEKMQ (reference sequence). V was pared by 5 bases and J by 6 bases, with 19 bases between. The CDR3 DNA is TGTGCCAGCAGCGCCCAAACAGGGCTTTTCGATGAAAAACTGTTTTTT. Translating gives CASSAQTGLFDEKLFF.

The chain combines TRBV3-1 (or the pseudogene TRBV3-2) with TRBJ2-5; 8 nucleotides align to TRBD2. This CDR3 region has 17 residues. Trimming removed 0 bases from V and 3 bases from J; junction bases left unmatched: 9. CDR1 is LGHDT, CDR2 YNNKEL, per germline (reference sequence). The chain's CDR3 is CASSQERGATSKETQYF. Here the CDR3 DNA reads TGTGCCAGCAGCCAAGAGCGGGGGGCTACTTCGAAAGAGACCCAGTACTTC.

The sample holds one count of this clone. This chain joins TRBV14 and TRBJ2-3; tentative D call: TRBD2 (5 bases). CDR1 is SGHDN, CDR2 FVKESK, per germline. This CDR3 contains 16 residues. The V end was cut by 4 bases, the J end by 6 bases, with 20 bases between. The CDR3 DNA sequence: TGTGCCAGCAGCCCCCTCGGGGTCCTTAGCAGGGATACGCAGTATTTT. This translates into CASSPLGVLSRDTQYF.

V is TRBV4-2 and J is TRBJ1-2, with 10 bases fitting TRBD1. In germline, CDR1 is LGHNA, CDR2 YNFKEQ. The CDR3 covers 16 residues. With 3 bases clipped from V and 7 bases from J, the junction kept 11 bases outside the gene matches. The chain's CDR3 is CASSQGDRGPKSGYTF. The CDR3 nucleotides are TGTGCCAGCAGCCAGGGGGACAGGGGCCCGAAGAGTGGCTACACCTTC.

This clone occurred once. V gene TRBV9 combines with J gene TRBJ2-1, with D perhaps TRBD2 (5 bases). Germline V gives CDR1 SGDLS, CDR2 YYNGEE. V lost 0 bases and J 4 bases, leaving 8 bases between the germline ends. This CDR3 is 14 amino acids long. CDR3 coding DNA: TGTGCCAGCAGCGTAGGACGAGGGTACAATGAGCAGTTCTTC. Amino acids: CASSVGRGYNEQFF.

The chain joins TRBV7-9 to TRBJ2-1; TRBD2 agrees at 8 bases. Unmatched junction bases numbered 5, after V lost 4 bases and J lost 9 bases. Germline values: CDR1 SEHNR, CDR2 FQNEAQ (reference sequence). CDR3 length equals 13 residues. The CDR3: CASSSSGSGEQFF. The CDR3 DNA is TGTGCCAGCAGCTCCAGCGGGAGTGGTGAGCAGTTCTTC.

The chain combines TRBV9 with TRBJ2-2, with D tentatively TRBD2 (6 bases). CDR1 is SGDLS and CDR2 is YYNGEE in the germline V gene. V was cut by 3 bases and J by 7 bases, with 13 bases left in between. This CDR3 comprises 14 residues. CDR3: CASSAGGPGGELFF. The CDR3, as DNA: TGTGCCAGCAGCGCCGGAGGGCCGGGCGGGGAGCTGTTTTTT.

The chain has TRBV4-1 and TRBJ1-5; perhaps TRBD1 as D (6 bases). The ends were cut back, 1 base at V and 11 bases at J, with 15 bases in the middle. CDR1 and CDR2 from the germline V gene are MGHRA and YSYEKL. The CDR3 has 14 amino acids. The CDR3 region is CASSQVGTPGAQHF. The CDR3 bases are TGCGCCAGCAGCCAAGTTGGGACACCCGGGGCCCAGCATTTT.

V usage is TRBV19 and J usage is TRBJ2-3, with D unresolved. V lost 1 base and J lost 2, with 10 bases in between. The CDR3 contains 15 residues. CDR1 and CDR2 (germline): LNHDA, SQIVND (reference sequence). The DNA for the CDR3 is TGTGCCAGTAGTATAGGGGCCTCATTCACAGATACGCAGTATTTT. Its protein product is CASSIGASFTDTQYF.

The chain recombines TRBV11-2 with TRBJ1-1; D remains unclear. The CDR3 extends over 14 amino acids. CDR1 and CDR2 from the germline V gene are SGHAT and FQNNGV. V was trimmed by 0 bases and J by 7 bases, leaving 12 bases between them. In nucleotides, the CDR3 is TGTGCCAGCAGCTTAGATCAAGGCGGAGTTGAAGCTTTCTTT. Amino acids: CASSLDQGGVEAFF.

This sequence joins TRBV19 and TRBJ2-2; 8 nucleotides line up with TRBD2. V gave up 3 bases and J gave up 2 bases; unmatched junction bases: 8. The length of the CDR3 is 17 residues. The germline V gene encodes CDR1 LNHDA and CDR2 SQIVND (reference sequence). The CDR3 region is CASSMWRGDINTGELFF. The CDR3 coding sequence is TGTGCCAGTAGTATGTGGCGGGGGGACATAAACACCGGGGAGCTGTTTTTT.

This sequence joins TRBV27 and TRBJ1-1; maybe TRBD1 (5 bases). The germline V gene encodes CDR1 MNHEY and CDR2 SMNVEV (reference sequence). The CDR3 extends over 13 amino acids. With 3 bases removed from V and 0 bases from J, the gap between germline ends came to 5 bases. The CDR3 protein is CASSLTVNTEAFF. As DNA, the CDR3 is TGTGCCAGCAGTTTGACAGTGAACACTGAAGCTTTCTTT.

The rearrangement joins TRBV3-1 (or the pseudogene TRBV3-2) to TRBJ2-2; D remains ambiguous. This CDR3 has 14 amino acids. Germline V gene lookup returns CDR1 LGHDT and CDR2 YNNKEL (reference sequence). With 4 bases removed from V and 5 bases from J, the gap between germline ends came to 11 bases. As DNA, the CDR3 is TGTGCCAGCAGCCCGGGTTTTGGGACCGGGGAGCTGTTTTTT. The encoded protein is CASSPGFGTGELFF.

The rearrangement joins TRBV6-5 to TRBJ1-5; 11 bases map to TRBD1. Germline CDR1 MNHEY, CDR2 SVGAGI. CDR3 length: 15 amino acids. Germline trimming cut 0 bases from V and 7 bases from J; bases unmatched to any gene: 2. CDR3 nucleotide sequence: TGTGCCAGCAGTTACTCCGGGGACAGGGGGCAGCCCCAGCATTTT. Translated: CASSYSGDRGQPQHF.

The chain carries TRBV4-1 and TRBJ2-1, with a weak D call TRBD1 (7 bases). The CDR3 totals 14 residues. Germline CDR1 and CDR2: MGHRA and YSYEKL. V lost 1 base and J 6 bases, leaving 10 bases between the germline ends. CDR3 protein: CASSQGQGGNEQFF. The CDR3 nucleotides read TGCGCCAGCAGCCAAGGGCAGGGGGGCAATGAGCAGTTCTTC.

The V and J genes are TRBV3-1 (or the pseudogene TRBV3-2) and TRBJ1-4, with D possibly being TRBD1 (5 bases). This CDR3 contains 14 residues. V lost 1 base, J lost 10 bases, and 13 bases lay in between. Germline CDR1 reads LGHDT; CDR2 reads YNNKEL (reference sequence). The CDR3 here is CASSQGYRKGKLFF. CDR3 nucleotide sequence: TGTGCCAGCAGCCAAGGATACAGGAAGGGAAAACTGTTTTTT.

The V and J genes are TRBV2 and TRBJ1-6, with 8 nucleotides matching TRBD1. The CDR3 is made up of 14 amino acids. Germline trimming cut 3 bases from V and 14 bases from J; bases unmatched to any gene: 9. Germline V gene data show CDR1 as SNHLY and CDR2 as FYNNEI. The CDR3 loop reads CASSEGQVTLALHF. The CDR3 DNA sequence: TGTGCCAGCAGTGAGGGACAGGTAACCCTCGCCCTCCACTTT.

CDR3 residues: CASSQARGGSNEQFF. The DNA of the CDR3 is TGCGCCAGCAGCCAGGCCAGGGGAGGGAGCAATGAGCAGTTCTTC. The gene calls are TRBV4-3 and TRBJ2-1, with D perhaps TRBD2 (7 bases). Per the germline V gene, CDR1 is LGHNA and CDR2 is YSLEER. This CDR3 contains 15 residues. The ends were cut back, 3 bases at V and 6 bases at J, with 15 bases in the middle.

The chain is built from TRBV4-3 and TRBJ2-1, with 14 bases matching TRBD2. Germline assignment: CDR1 LGHNA and CDR2 YSLEER. V shed 2 bases and J 5 bases; nucleotides not matched to a gene: 5. The CDR3 runs to 17 residues. Here the CDR3 reads CASSQRQGLAGDNEQFF. CDR3 in DNA: TGCGCCAGCAGCCAACGCCAGGGACTAGCGGGGGACAATGAGCAGTTCTTC.

This chain joins TRBV11-3 and TRBJ2-5, with D perhaps matching TRBD2 (5 bases). This CDR3 spans 15 amino acids. Trimming removed 3 bases from V and 4 bases from J, with 15 bases in between. CDR1 is SGHNT, CDR2 YENEEA, per germline. The CDR3, as DNA: TGTGCCAGCAGCTTCCTGGACCATCGGGGAGAGACCCAGTACTTC. Residues: CASSFLDHRGETQYF.

The chain uses TRBV20-1 and TRBJ1-2; D is possibly TRBD1 (5 bases). The ends were cut back, 6 bases at V and 6 bases at J, with 11 bases in the middle. The CDR3 has 11 amino acids. Germline-derived CDR1 and CDR2 are DFQATT and SNEGSKA (reference sequence). The CDR3 reads CSAQSGDGYTF. The DNA for the CDR3 is TGCAGTGCCCAGTCGGGGGATGGCTACACCTTC.

The chain couples TRBV11-3 to TRBJ2-7; tentative D call: TRBD1 (6 bases). Trimming took off 2 bases at V and 2 bases at J, with 7 bases between the two ends. The germline CDR1 and CDR2 sequences are SGHNT and YENEEA. The CDR3 is made up of 13 amino acids. The CDR3: CASSLRDTYEQYF. The CDR3 DNA reads as TGTGCCAGCAGCTTAAGGGACACCTACGAGCAGTACTTC.

This clone was seen once. The chain joins TRBV6-5 to TRBJ2-7, with 7 bases aligning to TRBD2. V shed 8 bases and J 2 bases; nucleotides not matched to a gene: 9. The CDR3 is made up of 14 amino acids. CDR1 and CDR2 from the germline V gene are MNHEY and SVGAGI. In nucleotides, the CDR3 is TGTGCCAGCCTAGAGGCTAGCGGCGCCTACGAGCAGTACTTC. Translated: CASLEASGAYEQYF.

The V call is TRBV5-1, the J call TRBJ1-2, with D possibly being TRBD1 (6 bases). Germline CDR1 is SGHRS and CDR2 is YFSETQ. CDR3 size: 15 residues. V was clipped by 1 base and J by 2 bases, with 12 bases between them. CDR3 amino acids: CASSLYPQGNYGYTF. Written as DNA, the CDR3 is TGCGCCAGCAGCTTGTATCCCCAGGGGAACTATGGCTACACCTTC.